The rows below give T cell receptor beta chains drawn from one sample of a study of technical replicates of blood from several donors. The table came from immunoSEQ multiplex PCR; TCRdb's copy has only in-frame clones and leaves some out. The table records some 64,000 clones, approximately 97% of them present only once. Sequencing was done on a sample of T cells isolated from PBMCs. The receptors stem from a human donor in good health. Both conserved end residues are part of each CDR3. Each record gives: V gene, D gene, clone size, J gene, CDR3 DNA, CDR3 protein. D genes are given only for firm matches. Where a row states a size, it is once, few, many or the class of an expanded clone; other rows omit it.

V: TRBV7-2
D: .
size: .
J: TRBJ1-5
DNA: TGTGCCAGCAGCACCCAAGGGGGTCAGCCCCAGCATTTT
CDR3: CASSTQGGQPQHF

V: TRBV18
D: .
size: .
J: TRBJ2-5
DNA: TGTGCCAGCTCACCACCGCTACAAGAGACCCAGTACTTC
CDR3: CASSPPLQETQYF

V: TRBV13
D: .
size: .
J: TRBJ1-1
DNA: TGTGCCAGCAGCTTCGAAGGGGGGGGGAACACTGAAGCTTTCTTT
CDR3: CASSFEGGGNTEAFF

V: TRBV4-2
D: .
size: .
J: TRBJ2-7
DNA: TGTGCCAGCAGCACGACTAACTACGAGCAGTACTTC
CDR3: CASSTTNYEQYF

V: TRBV14
D: TRBD1
size: .
J: TRBJ2-7
DNA: TGTGCCAGCAGCCACCCAGGGGGCGGGTACGAGCAGTACTTC
CDR3: CASSHPGGGYEQYF

V: TRBV5-1
D: .
size: .
J: TRBJ1-1
DNA: TGCGCCAGCAGCCCACAGGGTAACACTGAAGCTTTCTTT
CDR3: CASSPQGNTEAFF

V: TRBV12-5
D: .
size: .
J: TRBJ1-2
DNA: TGTGCTAGTGGACGCAGAGGGATGGGGAGAGCTAACTATGGCTACACCTTC
CDR3: CASGRRGMGRANYGYTF

V: TRBV4-1
D: TRBD1
size: .
J: TRBJ2-5
DNA: TGCGCCAGCAGCCAAGCCGGGACAGTGATTGGTGAGACCCAGTACTTC
CDR3: CASSQAGTVIGETQYF

V: TRBV7-2
D: TRBD2
size: .
J: TRBJ2-2
DNA: TGTGCCAGCAGCTTACCCTCGACTAGCGGGCCGACGAACACCGGGGAGCTGTTTTTT
CDR3: CASSLPSTSGPTNTGELFF

V: TRBV27
D: .
size: .
J: TRBJ2-3
DNA: TGTGCCAGCAGTTTCGCGACAGATACGCAGTATTTT
CDR3: CASSFATDTQYF

V: TRBV5-1
D: TRBD1
size: once
J: TRBJ2-4
DNA: TGCGCCAGCAGCTTAACACCTCTGGGACAGGGGGGAATGAGCATTCAGTACTTC
CDR3: CASSLTPLGQGGMSIQYF

V: TRBV28
D: TRBD1
size: .
J: TRBJ2-1
DNA: TGTGCCAGCAGTTCCCCGGGACAGGGGGGCAATGAGCAGTTCTTC
CDR3: CASSSPGQGGNEQFF

V: TRBV4-2
D: TRBD2
size: .
J: TRBJ2-1
DNA: TGTGCCAGCAGCCAAGCCTCTACTAGCGGGGGTACAAATGAGCAGTTCTTC
CDR3: CASSQASTSGGTNEQFF

V: TRBV5-1
D: .
size: .
J: TRBJ2-5
DNA: TGCGCCAGCAGCTTGGGGATAGGGGCGGAGACCCAGTACTTC
CDR3: CASSLGIGAETQYF

V: TRBV2
D: TRBD2
size: .
J: TRBJ2-1
DNA: TGTGCCAGCAGTATTAGCGGGAGGCAGTTCTTC
CDR3: CASSISGRQFF

V: TRBV30
D: TRBD1
size: .
J: TRBJ1-3
DNA: TGTGCCTGGACGAGACAGGGGGCAGTGGGAAACACCATATATTTT
CDR3: CAWTRQGAVGNTIYF

V: TRBV28
D: .
size: .
J: TRBJ1-1
DNA: TGTGCCAGCAGTTTAACGCGTGAAGCTTTCTTT
CDR3: CASSLTREAFF

V: TRBV10-2
D: TRBD1
size: .
J: TRBJ2-7
DNA: TGCGCCAGCAGCCCTGACAGGGACCTCTACGAGCAGTACTTC
CDR3: CASSPDRDLYEQYF

V: TRBV5-1
D: .
size: .
J: TRBJ1-2
DNA: TGCGCCAGCAGCTTGGCCCTAACAGGGAATTACGGCTACACCTTC
CDR3: CASSLALTGNYGYTF

V: TRBV2
D: TRBD1
size: .
J: TRBJ2-6
DNA: TGTGCCAGCAGTATCCCACCCGGGACAGGGAGGTTTGGGGCCAACGTCCTGACTTTC
CDR3: CASSIPPGTGRFGANVLTF

V: TRBV10-1
D: .
size: few
J: TRBJ2-2
DNA: TGCGCCAGCAGTCTTGAAACAGCCGGGGAGCTGTTTTTT
CDR3: CASSLETAGELFF

V: TRBV28
D: TRBD1
size: .
J: TRBJ2-7
DNA: TGTGCCAGCAGCATTTCAACCGGGACAGGGGGCGAGCAGTACTTC
CDR3: CASSISTGTGGEQYF

V: TRBV11-2
D: TRBD1
size: .
J: TRBJ1-2
DNA: TGTGCCAGCAGCAACGACAGGGCACTGAATGGCTACACCTTC
CDR3: CASSNDRALNGYTF

V: TRBV28
D: .
size: .
J: TRBJ1-2
DNA: TGTGCCAGCAGTCAATCACAGGGTGCATATGGCTACACCTTC
CDR3: CASSQSQGAYGYTF

V: TRBV29-1
D: TRBD1
size: once
J: TRBJ1-2
DNA: TGCAGCGTTGAACAGGGGGCCTACTATGGCTACACCTTC
CDR3: CSVEQGAYYGYTF

V: TRBV5-4
D: .
size: .
J: TRBJ1-1
DNA: TGTGCCAGCAGTCCTACTCGGACTTTCACTGAAGCTTTCTTT
CDR3: CASSPTRTFTEAFF

V: TRBV28
D: TRBD1
size: .
J: TRBJ2-7
DNA: TGTGCCAGTCGACAGGGGCCTTACGAGCAGTACTTC
CDR3: CASRQGPYEQYF

V: TRBV28
D: .
size: .
J: TRBJ2-3
DNA: TGTGCCAGCAGTCCGACTATCCCGAGCACAGATACGCAGTATTTT
CDR3: CASSPTIPSTDTQYF

V: TRBV25-1
D: .
size: once
J: TRBJ1-2
DNA: TGTGCCAGCAGTGAATGGGGGGACGGCTACACCTTC
CDR3: CASSEWGDGYTF

V: TRBV5-1
D: .
size: few
J: TRBJ2-7
DNA: TGCGCCAGCAGCTTCGTCGAAACGCGCTACGAGCAGTACTTC
CDR3: CASSFVETRYEQYF

V: TRBV6-6
D: TRBD1
size: .
J: TRBJ2-7
DNA: TGTGCCACCGCGACAGGGACCACCTACGAGCAGTACTTC
CDR3: CATATGTTYEQYF

V: TRBV29-1
D: TRBD2
size: .
J: TRBJ2-7
DNA: TGCAGCGTGGGGAGGCTAGCGGGTTACGAGCAGTACTTC
CDR3: CSVGRLAGYEQYF

V: TRBV7-9
D: .
size: once
J: TRBJ2-1
DNA: TGTGCCAGCAGCTTAGGAGGGTACCACAATGAGCAGTTCTTC
CDR3: CASSLGGYHNEQFF

V: TRBV9
D: TRBD2
size: .
J: TRBJ2-1
DNA: TGTGCCAGCAGCGGCTCGCTGGGGGGGAACAATGAGCAGTTCTTC
CDR3: CASSGSLGGNNEQFF

V: TRBV19
D: TRBD2
size: .
J: TRBJ2-7
DNA: TGTGCCAGTAGTATAGGACGGGGGGCCTACGAGCAGTACTTC
CDR3: CASSIGRGAYEQYF

V: TRBV4-1
D: .
size: .
J: TRBJ2-1
DNA: TGCGCCAGCAGCCAAGATTTGCGCGAGCAGTTCTTC
CDR3: CASSQDLREQFF

V: TRBV11-3
D: TRBD1
size: .
J: TRBJ2-2
DNA: TGTGCCAGCAGCTCCGGACAGGGAACCGTCGGGGAGCTGTTTTTT
CDR3: CASSSGQGTVGELFF

V: TRBV27
D: .
size: .
J: TRBJ1-5
DNA: TGTGCCAGCAGCGACAGAGTCAATCAGCCCCAGCATTTT
CDR3: CASSDRVNQPQHF

V: TRBV5-8
D: .
size: .
J: TRBJ1-6
DNA: TGTGCCAGCAGCTCGCCCGGCAGGCCTTCACCCCTCCACTTT
CDR3: CASSSPGRPSPLHF

V: TRBV9
D: .
size: once
J: TRBJ1-1
DNA: TGTGCCAGCAGCGTAGCCGTAGACACTGAAGCTTTCTTT
CDR3: CASSVAVDTEAFF

V: TRBV2
D: TRBD1
size: .
J: TRBJ2-1
DNA: TGTGCCAACACACCGGGACAGGGGGTAAATGAGCAGTTCTTC
CDR3: CANTPGQGVNEQFF

V: TRBV7-6
D: TRBD1
size: .
J: TRBJ2-3
DNA: TGTGCCAGCAGCTCCCGACAGGGTATCTATACGCAGTATTTT
CDR3: CASSSRQGIYTQYF

V: TRBV5-1
D: TRBD2
size: .
J: TRBJ2-3
DNA: TGCGCCAGCAGCTTGACTAGCGGGGCCGGAGATACGCAGTATTTT
CDR3: CASSLTSGAGDTQYF

V: TRBV7-2
D: TRBD1
size: .
J: TRBJ2-7
DNA: TGTGCCAGCAGCCCGGACAGGGGAGTCTACGAGCAGTACTTC
CDR3: CASSPDRGVYEQYF

V: TRBV11-3
D: .
size: .
J: TRBJ2-3
DNA: TGTGCCAGCAGCTTCGTCTTCGGGGGCACAGATACGCAGTATTTT
CDR3: CASSFVFGGTDTQYF

V: TRBV7-2
D: TRBD2
size: .
J: TRBJ2-3
DNA: TGTGCCAGCAGCCCGGACGCGGGAGAGTCAGATACGCAGTATTTT
CDR3: CASSPDAGESDTQYF

V: TRBV7-2
D: .
size: .
J: TRBJ2-2
DNA: TGTGCCAGCAGCTTAGGTTGGCGGAGCATGAACACCGGGGAGCTGTTTTTT
CDR3: CASSLGWRSMNTGELFF

V: TRBV5-1
D: TRBD2
size: .
J: TRBJ2-5
DNA: TGCGCCAGCAGCTTGGGGTCCGGGGGGGCTGGGGAGACCCAGTACTTC
CDR3: CASSLGSGGAGETQYF

V: TRBV12-5
D: TRBD1
size: .
J: TRBJ2-7
DNA: TGTGCTAGTGGCCGCCGGGACAGGAGCTACGAGCAGTACTTC
CDR3: CASGRRDRSYEQYF

V: TRBV6-5
D: .
size: .
J: TRBJ1-6
DNA: TGTGCCAGCAGTTACGGGCGGGGCTCCTATAATTCACCCCTCCACTTT
CDR3: CASSYGRGSYNSPLHF

V: TRBV2
D: TRBD2
size: .
J: TRBJ2-3
DNA: TGTGCCAGCAGTGAAGGGGGAATGGCGGGAGGTAGGGGAGATACGCAGTATTTT
CDR3: CASSEGGMAGGRGDTQYF

V: TRBV5-6
D: .
size: .
J: TRBJ1-1
DNA: TGTGCCAGCAGCTTTTTGCAGGGGAACACTGAAGCTTTCTTT
CDR3: CASSFLQGNTEAFF

V: TRBV6-1
D: .
size: .
J: TRBJ2-5
DNA: TGTGCCAGCAATGCAGGGGCGTCCGAGACCCAGTACTTC
CDR3: CASNAGASETQYF

V: TRBV11-2
D: .
size: .
J: TRBJ2-5
DNA: TGTGCCAGCAGCGGGAGCCCTTCATTAGAGACCCAGTACTTC
CDR3: CASSGSPSLETQYF

V: TRBV6-1
D: TRBD1
size: .
J: TRBJ2-7
DNA: TGTGCCAGCAGGGGACAGCCCTACGAGCAGTACTTC
CDR3: CASRGQPYEQYF

V: TRBV6-5
D: .
size: .
J: TRBJ2-7
DNA: TGTGCCAGCAGTTACTTGAACGCATCAGCCTACGAGCAGTACTTC
CDR3: CASSYLNASAYEQYF

V: TRBV27
D: TRBD1
size: .
J: TRBJ2-7
DNA: TGTGCCAGCAGTCTTCTGGGACAGGGCTGGGGCTACGAGCAGTACTTC
CDR3: CASSLLGQGWGYEQYF

V: TRBV21-1
D: .
size: .
J: TRBJ2-7
DNA: TGTGCCAGCAGTTTACTCAGGAGGGTATACCCCGGGTACTTCAACTACGAGCAGTACTTC
CDR3: CASSLLRRVYPGYFNYEQYF

V: TRBV5-4
D: TRBD1
size: .
J: TRBJ2-4
DNA: TGTGCCAGCAGCTTGGGCAGGGGGTCAGCCAAAAACATTCAGTACTTC
CDR3: CASSLGRGSAKNIQYF